The source of this TCR beta chain is a study of shared clonotypes between healthy human individuals. Study conclusions and caveats: Collection of samples was limited to blood; tissue repertoires likely differ. Depth of sequencing was expected to influence donor clonotype sharing.

This clone was recorded only once. As yet, its antigen is unknown. TCRdb's table, derived via immunoSEQ multiplex PCR, lists solely in-frame clones and lacks some. Of about 2.4 million clones in the sample, roughly 93% were seen once. The ends were cut back, 5 bases at V and 9 bases at J, with 17 bases in the middle. This CDR3 has 14 residues. Germline assignment: CDR1 SGHTA and CDR2 FQGNSA. Sequenced sample: naive CD4+ T cells from PBMCs. Subset described: CD45RA+ positively selected. This clonotype was obtained from a man aged 18 to 30 in good health. Some clones in this sample may be carry-over from other donors' samples. The J gene is TRBJ1-5, the V gene TRBV7-2; D is undetermined. This chain's CDR3 is CASSPRRNQGPQHF. The CDR3, as DNA: TGTGCCAGCAGCCCCAGACGGAACCAAGGGCCCCAGCATTTT.